A selection of T cell receptor beta chains follows, all from one sample in a study of control samples from healthy donors and cancer patients. This table comes from immunoSEQ multiplex PCR, and its TCRdb copy is limited to in-frame clones, with some not included. The sample contains around 130,000 clones, 70% to 90% of which appear only once. Sequences were obtained from blood. All receptors derive from a man aged 45-65 years in good health. Both conserved end residues are part of each CDR3. Each record gives: V gene, J gene, D gene, clone size, CDR3 DNA, CDR3 protein. The D gene is left open where the match is weak. Clone size is not always given. Where it is, it says once, few, many or a class for expanded clones.

>TRBV12-3/TRBV12-4|TRBJ1-5|NA|once
TGTGCCAGCAGTATACAAGGGGTGCAGCCCCAGCATTTT
CASSIQGVQPQHF
>TRBV6-5|TRBJ1-1|NA|NA
TGTGCCAGCAGAGGCAGTGGGTTGTACACTGAAGCTTTCTTT
CASRGSGLYTEAFF
>TRBV5-5|TRBJ2-7|NA|NA
TGTGCCAGCACCCCTCTGGGGGGTGGGCACGAGCAGTACTTC
CASTPLGGGHEQYF
>TRBV19|TRBJ2-3|NA|NA
TGTGCCAGTAGTATGGAGGGTACAGATACGCAGTATTTT
CASSMEGTDTQYF
>TRBV6-5|TRBJ1-5|TRBD1|once
TGTGCCAGCAGTTACTCCCCGGGACAGGGGGTGAACCAGCATTTT
CASSYSPGQGVNQHF
>TRBV7-6|TRBJ1-4|NA|NA
TGTGCCAGCAGCTTAGGCCCGGGACTTAGGGAAAAACTGTTTTTT
CASSLGPGLREKLFF
>TRBV20-1|TRBJ1-6|NA|NA
TGCAGTGCTATTGACGGGAATTCACCCCTCCACTTT
CSAIDGNSPLHF
>TRBV27|TRBJ1-4|NA|NA
TGTGCCAGCAAACCGAGGGTGGATGAAAAACTGTTTTTT
CASKPRVDEKLFF
>TRBV5-4|TRBJ2-7|NA|once
TGTGCCAGCAGCTTGGATCAGGGTCCCTACGAGCAGTACTTC
CASSLDQGPYEQYF
>TRBV3-1/TRBV3-2|TRBJ2-1|TRBD1|NA
TGTGCCAGCAGCCCCGAGGACAGGGGGCGAGGTGAGCAGTTCTTC
CASSPEDRGRGEQFF
>TRBV6-2/TRBV6-3|TRBJ1-1|NA|NA
TGTGCCAGCAGTTACTCGATCGGCCGGGGGGGGACGAACACTGAAGCTTTCTTT
CASSYSIGRGGTNTEAFF
>TRBV24-1|TRBJ2-5|NA|NA
TGTGCCACCAGTGACATGGACGGTAGTGAGACCCAGTACTTC
CATSDMDGSETQYF
>TRBV3-1/TRBV3-2|TRBJ1-6|TRBD1|NA
TGTGCCAGCAGCTCAGACAGGGGGGCCCTCCACTTT
CASSSDRGALHF
>TRBV27|TRBJ2-3|TRBD2|NA
TGTGCCAGCAGTTCCCCCGACTCCGGGACTAGCGGGACCGGGGCAGATACGCAGTATTTT
CASSSPDSGTSGTGADTQYF
>TRBV23-1|TRBJ2-5|NA|NA
TGCGCCAGCAGTACCCAGCCGCGCCGCACAGGGAGGGAGACCCAGTACTTC
CASSTQPRRTGRETQYF
>TRBV9|TRBJ2-5|NA|once
TGTGCCAGCGGTGGAAGGGACGGGGGGACCCAGTACTTC
CASGGRDGGTQYF
>TRBV7-9|TRBJ1-2|TRBD1|NA
TGTGCCAGCAGCCCGGGGACAGGTCATGCATACTATGGCTACACCTTC
CASSPGTGHAYYGYTF
>TRBV7-3|TRBJ1-5|TRBD1|few
TGTGCCAGCCCACCCAGGCAAGGACAGGGGGCGGGTAATCAGCCCCAGCATTTT
CASPPRQGQGAGNQPQHF
>TRBV19|TRBJ1-2|NA|NA
TGTGCCAGTTGCCCCCTTAGGGTTGGCTATGGCTACACCTTC
CASCPLRVGYGYTF
>TRBV9|TRBJ1-5|NA|NA
TGTGCCAGCAGCGTATGGGGGGACAAGGGCCAGCCCCAGCATTTT
CASSVWGDKGQPQHF
>TRBV5-6|TRBJ1-3|NA|NA
TGTGCCAGCAGCCTAAATGGAAGATCTGGAAACACCATATATTTT
CASSLNGRSGNTIYF
>TRBV3-1/TRBV3-2|TRBJ1-6|TRBD1|NA
TGTGCCAGCAGCCAAGCTTGGACAGGAGGGGCACCCCTCCACTTT
CASSQAWTGGAPLHF
>TRBV4-1|TRBJ1-4|NA|NA
TGCGCCAGCAGCCAGCACGAGGAAAAACTGTTTTTT
CASSQHEEKLFF